This section outlines one T cell receptor beta chain sequence together with its context. The data derive from a study of blood T cell repertoires in COVID-19. About the research overall: The samples span acute and convalescent COVID-19 from the United States, Italy and Spain. PBMCs, B-cell-depleted T cells, or T cells were the source of the cDNA or gDNA that made up the material.

V dropped 5 bases and J dropped 2 bases, with 8 bases sitting between them. Germline V lookup: CDR1 GTSNPN, CDR2 SVGIG (reference sequence). The CDR3 covers 12 residues. Authors' data handling: Using reference gene primer amplification, nucleated cell counts were estimated. This table comes from immunoSEQ multiplex PCR, and its TCRdb copy is limited to in-frame clones, with some not included. V and J calls and clone size are given by that table; D and trimming were obtained from the DNA. The sample has approximately 300,000 clones, 65% to 85% seen once. The chain links TRBV30 to TRBJ2-3; the D is unclear. Sequenced: peripheral blood. This clonotype was obtained from a woman between 45 and 65 years old with acute or convalescent COVID-19. For the CDR3, the DNA is TGTGCCTGGGACGCGAACACAGATACGCAGTATTTT. Protein: CAWDANTDTQYF. Full variable domain (outside the CDR3, taken from reference TRBV30 and TRBJ2-3): SQTIHQWPATLVQPVGSPLSLECTVEGTSNPNLYWYRQAAGRGLQLLFYSVGIGQISSEVPQNLSASRPQDRQFILSSKKLLLSDSGFYLCAWDANTDTQYFGPGTRLTVL.